This T cell receptor (beta chain) comes out of a study of cytomegalovirus exposure and HLA in healthy donors (dated by TCRdb to about 2017). Notes on the research overall: An earlier analysis of several hundred of the donors reported more than 250 Gb of sequence data and roughly 110 million unique TCR beta sequences from 150 million to 200 million T cells. The number of donors typed differed by locus, with roughly 629-640 for A, B, C, DRB1 and DQB1, 522 for DQA1, 600 to 610 for DPA1, and roughly 450 for DPB1. An earlier analysis of roughly 580 of the donors used high-throughput TCR beta sequencing to judge whether each TCR beta V gene segment behaved as functional or pseudogenic. A later genetic analysis took genome-wide SNP genotypes for about three fifths of the 666 donors and used that subset as a discovery cohort. Among about 360 genotyped donors of the cohort, an average of approximately 250,000 unique TCR beta nucleotide sequences were sequenced per donor, roughly a sixth of them non-productive. Every repertoire in the discovery cohort had been generated on one and the same sequencing platform. In the later analysis, no new phenotypic data were used to find candidate immune exposures; instead, reliance was placed on TCR beta sequences and their occurrence across donors. The study aimed to test whether cataloging public T cell receptors could reveal signatures of past pathogen exposure. Donor age, sex, ethnicity and CMV serostatus were collected together with the repertoire data. Roughly 5 DR-DQ haplotypes were handled as single units for association and clustering, since linkage in the cohort was strong. The study used immunosequencing to profile the T cell repertoires of several hundred subjects and linked those repertoires to cytomegalovirus serostatus. Along with the roughly 670-subject first cohort, a separate validation cohort of approximately 110 different subjects was used. HLA typing covered class I and class II loci at four-digit resolution. To predict cytomegalovirus infection status, the study combined high-throughput TCR immunosequencing, statistical association of individual TCRs with disease status, and machine learning. In a later analysis, previously published TCR beta repertoires from 670 or so donors were re-analyzed and high-resolution HLA genotyping was added so that TCR occurrence patterns could be studied. An early release that covered fewer than 750 HLA-typed donors contained approximately 320 gigabases of sequencing data and 75 million to 100 million unique TCR sequences. The genetic ancestry cluster associated with self-reported Caucasian donors included about four fifths of the 398 genotyped donors.

As regards this clone: This receptor's antigen is unknown. No much larger clone is present one base from it, and per-base qualities are unavailable.

The cohort comprised more than 550 healthy bone marrow donors. All cohort members were sampled while nominally healthy, although unrecorded immune exposures were likely present. The donor was CMV seronegative and was included in the group of 352 seronegative cohort members. A peripheral blood sample was provided by each donor, and peripheral blood mononuclear cells were used for TCR beta sequencing. Genomic DNA was extracted from the blood cell samples with the Qiagen DNeasy Blood Extraction Kit. Findings and caveats that apply to the study as a whole: In a later analysis, the rate of TCR association differed among HLA loci, with DRB1 alleles having the most associated TCRs and HLA-C alleles having the fewest. According to a later analysis, parvovirus B19, influenza, CMV and Epstein-Barr virus appeared linked to several top co-occurrence clusters. The authors suggested that the approach could potentially be generalized to other disease states and immunological phenotypes. The study gave a list of around 170 TCR beta chains associated with cytomegalovirus. Assigning TCR associations to individual alleles was difficult when HLA alleles, especially DR and DQ, strongly co-occurred. In both the original and validation cohorts, the classifier was reported to diagnose cytomegalovirus status with high specificity and sensitivity. In a later analysis, most CMV-associated TCR beta chains were found to appear HLA-restricted, with HLA associations seemingly driven largely by CMV exposure. Presence/absence analyses assumed roughly uniform sequencing depth across donors, an assumption that may not hold. Immune exposure information for the cohort was limited to CMV serostatus. Around 16 rarely observed V segments, including chromosome 9 orphons, were excluded from the earlier analysis of a few hundred of the donors because counts were too low. The sequencing pipeline was judged likely to have produced a cluster of highly shared sequence variants as a technical artifact. Across donors, most TCR sequences were observed very rarely, whereas some public TCRs were present in many individuals. In an earlier analysis of around 600 of the donors, most TCR beta V segments appeared in productive rearrangements about 87% or about 30% of the time, broadly matching IMGT annotations. A later analysis found that HLA-associated TCR beta chains were more clonally expanded and had lower generation probabilities than equally common non-associated chains. Linkage disequilibrium might explain the correlated functional status among segregating V segments, but an unknown experimental factor could not be ruled out. A few of the identified cytomegalovirus-associated TCR beta chains were confirmed in vitro to be specific for cytomegalovirus antigens. Because some donors lacked HLA typing at each locus, the association tests relied only on the typed subset. Compared with the roughly 720-donor mean, donors in an Asian-associated ancestry cluster had fewer N-insertions in productive TCRs, according to a later genetic analysis. V-gene and J-gene trimming of TCR beta chains was associated with a missense DCLRE1C variant in a later genetic analysis, and the association was replicated in an independent cohort. In a later analysis, over 15,000 TCR beta sequences were associated with specific HLA alleles at a false discovery rate of 0.05. Some IMGT-functional V segments, including TRBV6-2 and TRBV6-3, could not be distinguished by the 87-base-pair reads and were therefore excluded. Only TCR beta chains were sequenced in this cohort, and the absence of alpha or paired-chain data limited detectable features. A further reported finding was that TCR beta sequences accurately predicted the HLA-A and HLA-B alleles for most subjects in the first cohort.

The CDR3 measures 20 amino acids from cysteine to phenylalanine. Solely the CDR3 DNA is kept, with 60 bases framed from the first base. According to the germline V gene, CDR1 reads MGHRA and CDR2 reads YSYEKL. V and J are truncated by 0 bases and 0 bases respectively, leaving an intervening sequence of 22 bases. Libraries were made using the immunoSEQ multiplex PCR assay. A mixture of 60 forward primers for TCR Vbeta segments and 13 reverse primers for TCR Jbeta segments was used in the multiplex PCR. The CDR3 region of rearranged TCR beta genes was amplified from genomic DNA with a multiplex PCR assay. The Illumina HiSeq System was used to sequence the amplified TCR beta libraries as 87-base-pair reads. Processing in the source paper ran as follows. A later analysis tallied some 79 million unique TCR beta chains across the 666 repertoires, and some 10 million of those chains were shared by two or more donors. To remove PCR and sequencing errors, raw reads were error-corrected and collapsed into unique sequences using a nearest-neighbor algorithm that merged closely related sequences. CDR3 sequences were aligned to IMGT reference sequences to assign V, D and J gene segments. For a sequence to be retained, a match of at least six nucleotides to both a V gene segment and a J gene segment was required. A rearrangement was called productive if the CDR3 had no stop codons and remained in frame with V and J, and every other rearrangement was called non-productive. Following IMGT convention, CDR3 was defined as the stretch from the second conserved V-encoded cysteine to the conserved J-encoded phenylalanine. Sequences without an unambiguous match to a single V gene segment were excluded from the earlier analysis of a few hundred of the donors. An earlier analysis of 587 of the donors called V segments functional above 56.7% productive rearrangements and segregating when the between-donor standard deviation exceeded 5%. A statistical classification framework was built for diagnosing cytomegalovirus status from the catalog of TCR beta chain sequences. V and J gene assignment, in a later analysis, came from comparing TCR nucleotide sequences with IMGT/GENE-DB human TR gene sequences. In a later analysis, CDR3 sequences and most-parsimonious VDJ recombination scenarios were assigned using the TCRdist pipeline. A later analysis defined each TCR beta chain by its CDR3 amino acid sequence plus V-gene family, and excluded reads lacking a unique V-gene family. A later analysis removed several hundred highly shared, low-generation-probability nucleotide sequences to deal with suspected cross-contamination and a sequencing artifact. In a later analysis, a clonal expansion index was calculated for each public chain from normalized within-repertoire ranks of inferred template counts. In a later analysis, generation probabilities were computed with a VDJ recombination model fitted to out-of-frame rearrangements, and the resulting probabilities were checked against IGoR. A later analysis scored TCR-TCR, TCR-HLA and TCR-CMV co-occurrence with hypergeometric tests, applying a repertoire-size bias correction to TCR pairs. False discovery rates were estimated in a later analysis by permuting HLA or CMV assignments 20 times. In a later analysis, co-occurring TCRs were grouped using DBSCAN, and TCRdist sequence similarity was added for clustering within HLA-allele-positive subsets. For co-occurrence clustering, repertoires with fewer than 30,000 or more than 120,000 public chains were excluded, along with four or five repertoires with anomalous nucleotide sharing. The source is immuneACCESS, and TCRdb retained only in-frame sequences with V and J called. Part of the clones is not carried over; for the studies checked, unresolved V genes explain less than half of this, and the remainder is unexplained. Clonal size and the V and J genes are those of that table, whereas D and trimming came from the DNA. The sample includes fewer than 200,000 clones, with 70% to 80% observed a single time. The ten largest clonotypes hold 1.3% of the sample.

The receptor's source is a woman aged 45-59 years in good health and CMV-seronegative. The specimen was PBMCs. Here the chain combines TRBV4-1 and TRBJ2-3; 6 matching bases give a weak D call of TRBD1. The DNA is as follows: TGCGCCAGCAGCCAAGAAAGAGGGGTAGTAGACAGGCTGAGCACAGATACGCAGTATTTT. Translated, this gives CASSQERGVVDRLSTDTQYF.